This T cell receptor (beta chain) was sequenced in a study of blood T cell repertoires in COVID-19. Study overall: Acute-phase and convalescent COVID-19 samples originated in the United States, Italy and Spain. Nucleic acid was either cDNA or gDNA, and it came from T cells, B-cell-depleted T cells, or PBMCs.

This clone has more than one count but fewer than ten. Original analysis: Scientists estimated how many nucleated cells there were by amplifying reference gene primers. Assay used: immunoSEQ multiplex PCR; TCRdb lists only in-frame clones, some missing. Clone size and the V and J calls come from that table; the DNA yielded D and trimming. The top ten clones hold under 4% of a sample with some 120,000 clones, more than 70% of them seen once. The source of this sequence is a man in his fifties or sixties with acute or convalescent COVID-19. Input material: peripheral blood.

The CDR3 protein is CASSDLQGFNEQYF. The CDR3 nucleotides read TGTGCCAGCAGCGATCTACAGGGATTCAACGAGCAGTACTTC. This rearrangement joins TRBV6-2 or TRBV6-3 to TRBJ2-7, with a weak D call TRBD1 (6 bases). The CDR3 runs 14 residues. Germline-derived CDR1 and CDR2 are MNHEY and SVGEGT. Trimming removed 6 bases at V and 5 bases at J, with 17 bases between.